This record concerns one T cell receptor beta chain sequence. No antigen is known for it. The protocol was immunoSEQ multiplex PCR, while the TCRdb copy is restricted to in-frame clones and leaves out a portion. In the table there are about 64,000 clones, 91% of which are singletons. The data belong to a study of PD-1 blockade in classical Hodgkin lymphoma. Study overall: Patients had nivolumab dosed at 3 mg/kg, delivered intravenously every 2 weeks.

The time point is: cycle 4 day 1 (C4D1), after around six weeks of nivolumab. Exposure to brentuximab vedotin varied, and each patient had relapsed following autologous stem cell transplantation. Study-level results: Whatever underlies the repertoire differences (possibly disease activity or prior therapy) remains undefined. Patients were excluded if nivolumab began under 1 year after ASCT (the autologous transplant).

The receptor's source is a human donor with classical Hodgkin lymphoma. Material: peripheral blood mononuclear cells (PBMCs), obtained before the fourth cycle of nivolumab.

The CDR3 protein is CASSGGHEQYF. CDR3 coding DNA: TGCGCCAGCAGTGGGGGGCACGAGCAGTACTTC. The gene calls are TRBV10-1 and TRBJ2-7, with a possible D match to TRBD1 (6 bases). The CDR3 length is 11 residues. The germline gives CDR1 WNHNN, CDR2 SYGVQD (reference sequence). Between the trimmed V and J ends, which lost 4 bases and 5 bases, there was a span of 6 bases.